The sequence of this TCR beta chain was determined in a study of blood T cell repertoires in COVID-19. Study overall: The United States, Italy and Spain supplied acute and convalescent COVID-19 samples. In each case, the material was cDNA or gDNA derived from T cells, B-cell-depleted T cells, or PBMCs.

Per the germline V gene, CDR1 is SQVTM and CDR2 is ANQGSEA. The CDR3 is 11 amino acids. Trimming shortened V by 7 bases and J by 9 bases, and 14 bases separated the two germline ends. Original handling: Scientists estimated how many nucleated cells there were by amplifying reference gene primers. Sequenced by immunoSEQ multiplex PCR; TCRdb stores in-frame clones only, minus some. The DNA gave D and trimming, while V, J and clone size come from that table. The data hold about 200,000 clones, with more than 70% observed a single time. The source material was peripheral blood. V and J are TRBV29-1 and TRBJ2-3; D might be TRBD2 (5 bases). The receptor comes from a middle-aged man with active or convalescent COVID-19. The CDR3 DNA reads TGCAGCGCGAGACTTGAGGGCACGCAGTATTTT. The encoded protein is CSARLEGTQYF.